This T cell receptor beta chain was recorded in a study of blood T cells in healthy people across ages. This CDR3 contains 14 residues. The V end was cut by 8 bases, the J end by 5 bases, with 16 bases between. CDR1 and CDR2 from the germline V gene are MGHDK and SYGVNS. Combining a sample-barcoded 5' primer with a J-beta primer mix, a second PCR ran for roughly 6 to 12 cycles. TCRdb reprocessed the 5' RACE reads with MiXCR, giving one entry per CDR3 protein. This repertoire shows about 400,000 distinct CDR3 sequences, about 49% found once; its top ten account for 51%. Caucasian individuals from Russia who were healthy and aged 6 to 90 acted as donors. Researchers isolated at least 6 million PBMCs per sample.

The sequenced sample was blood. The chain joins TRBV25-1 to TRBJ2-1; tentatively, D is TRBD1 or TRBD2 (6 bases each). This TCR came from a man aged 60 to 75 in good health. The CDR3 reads CASQSLGGHNEQFF. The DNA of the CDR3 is TGTGCCAGCCAGTCCCTTGGGGGGCACAATGAGCAGTTCTTC.